This T cell receptor beta chain originates from a study of cytomegalovirus exposure and HLA in healthy donors. Whole-study results and caveats: According to the study, 160 or so TCR beta chains were cytomegalovirus-associated. A few CMV-associated chains proved CMV antigen-specific in vitro.

The CDR3 is 13 residues long. V shed 4 bases and J 3 bases; nucleotides not matched to a gene: 5. Germline loops: CDR1 SQVTM, CDR2 ANQGSEA. On this clone: Its antigen is not known.

Assay: immunoSEQ multiplex PCR; the TCRdb copy retains only in-frame clones and omits some. Here the sample spans 90,000 or so clones, 95% to 97% being singletons. This sequence originates from a man aged 18 to 30 in good health and CMV-seronegative. Sequencing was carried out using PBMCs. The V and J genes are TRBV29-1 and TRBJ1-2; 7 nucleotides align to TRBD1. The CDR3 DNA reads TGCAGCGTTGGCACAGGGGAAGACTATGGCTACACCTTC. The encoded protein is CSVGTGEDYGYTF.